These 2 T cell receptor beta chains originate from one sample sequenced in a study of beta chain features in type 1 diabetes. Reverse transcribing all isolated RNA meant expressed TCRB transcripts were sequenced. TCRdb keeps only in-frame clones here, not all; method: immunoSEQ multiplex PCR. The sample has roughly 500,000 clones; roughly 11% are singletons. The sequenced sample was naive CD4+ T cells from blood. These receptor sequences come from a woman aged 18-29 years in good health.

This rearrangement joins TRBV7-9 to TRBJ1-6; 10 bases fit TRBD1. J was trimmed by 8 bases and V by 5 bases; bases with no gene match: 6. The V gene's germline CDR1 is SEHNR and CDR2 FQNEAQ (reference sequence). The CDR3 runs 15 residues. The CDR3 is CASSPPGQGHSPLHF. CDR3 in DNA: TGTGCCAGCAGCCCGCCGGGACAGGGGCATTCACCCCTCCACTTT.

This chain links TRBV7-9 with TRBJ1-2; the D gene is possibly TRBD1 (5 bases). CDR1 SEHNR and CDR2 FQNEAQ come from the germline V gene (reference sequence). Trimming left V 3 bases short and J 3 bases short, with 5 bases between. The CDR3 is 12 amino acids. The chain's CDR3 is CASSLTDYGYTF. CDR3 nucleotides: TGTGCCAGCAGCTTGACAGACTATGGCTACACCTTC.